These 8 T cell receptor beta chains were sequenced from one sample in a study of neoadjuvant nivolumab and ipilimumab in lung cancer. Profiled with immunoSEQ multiplex PCR; TCRdb holds only in-frame clones, not every one. The sample yields about 30,000 clones, 92% seen once. This specimen consisted of peripheral blood, obtained after neoadjuvant nivolumab, alone or with ipilimumab, at or shortly before surgery. Source of these receptors: an adult with non-small cell lung cancer.

The J gene is TRBJ1-1, the V gene TRBV5-1; D perhaps matches TRBD1 (5 bases). Germline V gene sequence: CDR1 SGHRS, CDR2 YFSETQ. The germline V and J ends were trimmed by 5 bases and 0 bases, with 17 bases remaining between them. The CDR3 runs 16 residues. The CDR3 DNA is TGCGCCAGCAGACCTAGTGGGGGGGTTGTGAACACTGAAGCTTTCTTT. Its translation is CASRPSGGVVNTEAFF.

This chain's CDR3 is CASSPPGGGGDYNEQFF. The CDR3 DNA sequence: TGTGCCAGCTCACCACCGGGGGGGGGCGGTGACTACAATGAGCAGTTCTTC. J is TRBJ2-1 and V is TRBV18; a possible D gene is TRBD2 (7 bases). The germline gives CDR1 KGHSH, CDR2 LQKENI. Between the trimmed V and J ends, which lost 0 bases and 3 bases, there was a span of 15 bases. The CDR3 length is 17 residues.

The chain couples TRBV5-1 to TRBJ1-1; maybe TRBD1 (5 bases). Trimming removed 2 bases at V and 6 bases at J, with 14 bases between. Germline CDR1 SGHRS, CDR2 YFSETQ. The CDR3 has 14 residues. The CDR3 region is CASSLYGGAAEAFF. In DNA form, the CDR3 reads TGCGCCAGCAGCTTATACGGTGGGGCTGCTGAAGCTTTCTTT.

V usage is TRBV6-1 and J usage is TRBJ2-7, with D perhaps assigned TRBD1 or TRBD2 (5 bases each). The CDR3 extends over 15 amino acids. CDR1 and CDR2 from the germline V gene are MNHNS and SASEGT. The CDR3 is CAGTSWSFRDHEQYF. DNA for the CDR3: TGTGCTGGAACCAGCTGGAGTTTCCGGGACCACGAGCAGTACTTC.

The chain is built from TRBV5-6 and TRBJ1-3; D gene ambiguous. V lost 4 bases and J lost 4, with 12 bases in between. Germline V CDR1 and CDR2: SGHDT, YYEEEE. This CDR3 is 14 amino acids long. Written as DNA, the CDR3 is TGTGCCAGCAGCCGAGGCCTTGCCGGAAACACCATATATTTT. It yields the protein CASSRGLAGNTIYF.

The chain has TRBV4-1 and TRBJ2-5, with D maybe TRBD2 (6 bases). The V end lost 1 base, the J end lost 5 bases, and 14 bases lay between the germline ends. CDR3 length: 15 amino acids. Germline CDR1 and CDR2: MGHRA and YSYEKL. In DNA form, the CDR3 reads TGCGCCAGCAGCCAAGGGCAGGGAGGTGGGGAGACCCAGTACTTC. Amino acid sequence: CASSQGQGGGETQYF.

The genes are TRBV7-8 and TRBJ1-1; D possibly corresponds to TRBD1 (5 bases). In germline, CDR1 is SGHVS, CDR2 FQNEAQ. Trimming took 5 bases from V and 3 from J, leaving 16 bases between them. The CDR3 extends over 15 amino acids. This CDR3 reads CASSPKRVGDTEAFF. For the CDR3, the DNA is TGTGCCAGCAGCCCAAAAAGGGTGGGGGACACTGAAGCTTTCTTT.

This clone was counted a single time. V is TRBV15 and J is TRBJ1-5; a weak D match, TRBD1 (5 bases). The germline V gene encodes CDR1 LNHNV and CDR2 YYDKDF (reference sequence). CDR3 length equals 14 residues. Between the trimmed V and J ends, which lost 3 bases and 5 bases, there was a span of 11 bases. CDR3 loop: CATSRGEIYQPQHF. As DNA, the CDR3 is TGTGCCACCAGCAGGGGGGAGATTTATCAGCCCCAGCATTTT.